The next 22 T cell receptor beta chains were all read from a single sample in a study of shared T cell receptors in the human thymus. Only in-frame clones appear in the TCRdb table, and some are missing; sequencing was by immunoSEQ multiplex PCR. The data hold 600,000 or so clones, with approximately 87% observed a single time. This same sample was also part of a study on human thymus T cells.

Sequences were obtained from thymocytes. Receptor source: a boy in the first two years of life with a congenital heart defect.

CDR3 region: CASSRGSYSSPFTDTQYF. CDR3 in DNA: TGTGCCAGCAGCCGAGGCTCGTACTCAAGCCCATTCACGGATACGCAGTATTTT. The chain joins TRBV13 to TRBJ2-3, with D hard to call. Germline values: CDR1 PRHDT, CDR2 FYEKMQ (reference sequence). The germline V and J ends were trimmed by 5 bases and 6 bases, with 27 bases remaining between them. The CDR3 consists of 18 residues.

This clone was found a few times. The DNA of the CDR3 is TGTGCTATTAGACCGAAGGGCTACAGGGGCTACACCTTC. Encoded protein: CAIRPKGYRGYTF. J is TRBJ1-2 and V is TRBV12-5; maybe TRBD1 (5 bases). Between the trimmed V and J ends, which lost 10 bases and 8 bases, there was a span of 20 bases. Germline CDR1 and CDR2: LGHNT and FRNRAP. This CDR3 is built from 13 residues.

The chain carries TRBV10-2 and TRBJ2-7; the match to TRBD2 covers 7 bases. From germline, CDR1 is WSHSY and CDR2 SAAADI. Trimming cost V 0 bases and J 5 bases; bases outside gene matches: 13. The CDR3 spans 17 residues. The CDR3 DNA is TGCGCCAGCAGTGAGTCAACCCCTCGCGGGAGAGGGAACGAGCAGTACTTC. Translating gives CASSESTPRGRGNEQYF.

The chain employs TRBV27 and TRBJ2-1, with unresolved D. V was cut by 6 bases and J by 2 bases, with 11 bases left in between. The CDR3 spans 14 residues. Germline CDR1 is MNHEY and CDR2 is SMNVEV (reference sequence). DNA of the CDR3: TGTGCCAGCAGCCCTAGTAGGCCCTACAATGAGCAGTTCTTC. This gives the protein CASSPSRPYNEQFF.

This chain links TRBV28 with TRBJ1-3; D is uncertain. Germline lookup yields CDR1 MDHEN and CDR2 SYDVKM. V was clipped by 4 bases and J by 0 bases, with 13 bases between them. CDR3 length: 16 amino acids. The CDR3 spells CASSCGAGPSGNTIYF. The CDR3 DNA reads TGTGCCAGCAGTTGTGGCGCAGGCCCCTCTGGAAACACCATATATTTT.

This clone was seen only once. The V gene is TRBV28, the J gene TRBJ2-3; TRBD1 matches at 8 bases. Germline values: CDR1 MDHEN, CDR2 SYDVKM. This CDR3 spans 14 amino acids. Trimming removed 6 bases from V and 4 bases from J; junction bases left unmatched: 6. The CDR3 DNA reads TGTGCCAGCAGCTGGACAGGGAGTCCAGATACGCAGTATTTT. Translated, it gives CASSWTGSPDTQYF.

For this clone: Other DNA sequences in this specimen translate into the identical CDR3. The gene calls are TRBV14 and TRBJ1-2, with D perhaps TRBD1 (5 bases). Germline CDR1 reads SGHDN; CDR2 reads FVKESK. The CDR3 covers 13 residues. V was shortened by 3 bases and J by 8 bases, with 13 bases between the two germline ends. The CDR3 spells CASSQGGARGYTF. CDR3 DNA: TGTGCCAGCAGCCAGGGAGGGGCGCGGGGCTACACCTTC.

Comment on this clone: Different DNA sequences within this sample yield the same CDR3. This chain uses TRBV28 with TRBJ1-2, with D uncertain. In germline, CDR1 is MDHEN, CDR2 SYDVKM. This CDR3 comprises 12 residues. V lost 3 bases, J lost 4 bases, and 6 bases lay in between. The CDR3: CASSFSSYGYTF. For the CDR3, the DNA is TGTGCCAGCAGTTTCTCGAGCTATGGCTACACCTTC.

The V call is TRBV5-1, the J call TRBJ1-1; D perhaps matches TRBD1 (5 bases). Trimming removed 3 bases at V and 9 bases at J, with 12 bases between. The CDR3 runs to 12 residues. Germline-derived CDR1 and CDR2 are SGHRS and YFSETQ. CDR3 DNA sequence: TGCGCCAGCAGCTCGAGGGGAGGGAAAGCTTTCTTT. Residues: CASSSRGGKAFF.

This clone has more than one count but fewer than ten. The chain uses TRBV7-6 and TRBJ1-3; tentative D call: TRBD1 (5 bases). Germline assignment: CDR1 SGHVS and CDR2 FNYEAQ. The CDR3 is made up of 22 amino acids. The V gene lost 1 base and the J gene lost 0 bases, with 28 bases spanning the gap. The CDR3, as DNA: TGTGCCAGCAGCTTAGGGATCCCCTCCGGGCTAATTGACAGCAACTCTGGAAACACCATATATTTT. Translating it yields CASSLGIPSGLIDSNSGNTIYF.

This clone was counted between two and nine times. The V call is TRBV7-2, the J call TRBJ1-5; no clear D. CDR1 is SGHTA and CDR2 is FQGNSA in the germline V gene. The V and J ends lost 0 bases and 5 bases respectively, with 17 bases between them. The CDR3 has 17 amino acids. The CDR3 loop reads CASSLAWSGHIDQPQHF. The CDR3 DNA reads as TGTGCCAGCAGCTTAGCGTGGAGCGGCCATATTGATCAGCCCCAGCATTTT.

This chain joins TRBV5-6 and TRBJ2-3; TRBD2 matches at 7 bases. The CDR3 contains 16 residues. The junction had 11 bases not matched to a gene; V was cut back by 5 bases and J by 2 bases. Per germline, CDR1 SGHDT and CDR2 YYEEEE. DNA of the CDR3: TGTGCCAGCAGTTATGCCTCAACTAGCGACACAGATACGCAGTATTTT. This encodes CASSYASTSDTDTQYF.

The rearrangement joins TRBV4-2 to TRBJ1-1; 9 nucleotides align to TRBD1. Germline V gene lookup returns CDR1 LGHNA and CDR2 YNFKEQ. After removal of 0 bases from V and 7 bases from J, the junction contained 3 bases not matched to a gene. CDR3 length: 14 residues. DNA for the CDR3: TGTGCCAGCAGCCAAGATAAGGGACAGGGTGAAGCTTTCTTT. Its translation: CASSQDKGQGEAFF.

CDR3 in amino acids: CASSYFSGVDSDTQYF. The CDR3, as DNA: TGTGCCAGCAGTTACTTCTCGGGGGTGGACTCAGATACGCAGTATTTT. The rearrangement uses TRBV6-5 and TRBJ2-3, with a tentative D call TRBD2 (6 bases). Germline V lookup: CDR1 MNHEY, CDR2 SVGAGI. Trimming cost V 1 base and J 4 bases, with 15 bases left between them. The CDR3 contains 16 residues.

The chain couples TRBV19 to TRBJ1-6, with 7 positions matching TRBD1. This CDR3 contains 15 residues. The germline CDR1 and CDR2 sequences are LNHDA and SQIVND (reference sequence). Trimming at V came to 3 bases and at J to 8 bases, leaving 7 bases not matched to a gene. This chain's CDR3 is CASSMEGQKYSPLHF. The DNA of the CDR3 is TGTGCCAGTAGTATGGAGGGACAGAAGTATTCACCCCTCCACTTT.

This chain connects TRBV28 to TRBJ2-1, with 7 bases fitting TRBD2. Trimming removed 3 bases from V and 3 bases from J; junction bases left unmatched: 5. Per germline, CDR1 MDHEN and CDR2 SYDVKM. This CDR3 contains 15 residues. The DNA for the CDR3 is TGTGCCAGCAGTTTCGGGGGGAATTACTACAATGAGCAGTTCTTC. It specifies CASSFGGNYYNEQFF.

The CDR3 here is CASSQRDRKNEKLFF. CDR3 DNA sequence: TGCGCCAGCAGCCAGCGGGACAGGAAAAATGAAAAACTGTTTTTT. The chain carries TRBV5-1 and TRBJ1-4; 8 bases are shared with TRBD1. This CDR3 contains 15 residues. The germline gives CDR1 SGHRS, CDR2 YFSETQ. Trimming took 4 bases from V and 5 from J; bases not matched to a gene: 7.

This clone was seen once. V usage is TRBV7-6 and J usage is TRBJ1-1; 8 nucleotides align to TRBD1. Germline CDR1 and CDR2: SGHVS and FNYEAQ. Trimming took 5 bases from V and 5 from J; bases not matched to a gene: 13. There are 16 residues in the CDR3. The CDR3 DNA reads as TGTGCCAGCAGCAATCCCGCGGACAGGGTGAGGACTGAAGCTTTCTTT. Its protein product is CASSNPADRVRTEAFF.

This chain joins TRBV27 and TRBJ2-3; TRBD2 matches at 12 bases. Germline CDR1 is MNHEY and CDR2 is SMNVEV (reference sequence). With 2 bases clipped from V and 2 bases from J, the junction kept 2 bases outside the gene matches. The CDR3 runs 16 residues. The CDR3 sequence: CASSLTSGGFTDTQYF. The CDR3 DNA reads TGTGCCAGCAGTTTAACTAGCGGGGGGTTCACAGATACGCAGTATTTT.

The V and J genes are TRBV2 and TRBJ1-1, with 7 bases matching TRBD1. The J segment lost 1 base and the V segment lost 10 bases, leaving 6 bases of the junction unmatched. Germline CDR1 is SNHLY and CDR2 is FYNNEI. The CDR3 extends over 13 amino acids. The CDR3 sequence is CANSQGSNTEAFF. The CDR3 nucleotides read TGTGCCAACTCACAGGGGTCGAACACTGAAGCTTTCTTT.

This clone was recorded only once. V is TRBV19 and J is TRBJ1-5; D remains ambiguous. This CDR3 is built from 12 residues. The germline V and J ends were trimmed by 4 bases and 5 bases, with 6 bases remaining between them. Germline CDR1 and CDR2: LNHDA and SQIVND (reference sequence). In DNA, the CDR3 is TGTGCCAGTAGTAGGCCGTATCAGCCCCAGCATTTT. It specifies CASSRPYQPQHF.

The chain joins TRBV30 to TRBJ2-3; D is unresolved. Germline-derived CDR1 and CDR2 are GTSNPN and SVGIG (reference sequence). The CDR3 is made up of 16 amino acids. The V and J ends lost 0 bases and 5 bases respectively, with 18 bases between them. The CDR3: CAWSVLIMIEKDTQYF. CDR3 bases: TGTGCCTGGAGTGTACTCATAATGATTGAGAAAGATACGCAGTATTTT.